This TCR beta chain emerged from a study of somatic mutations in cytotoxic T cells in rheumatoid arthritis. Repertoires were generated with immunoSEQ multiplex PCR, while TCRdb's copy carries only in-frame clones and drops some. The sample holds 14,000 or so clones, 65% to 85% seen once. Magnetic beads with positive selection isolated CD4+ and CD8+ fractions, whose purity was verified by flow cytometry. The table lists this clone with a count of one. Antigen specificity is unknown. Study-level findings and limits: An increase in CD8+ clonality with age was seen in rheumatoid arthritis patients but not in healthy controls.

The sequenced sample was CD8+ T cells sorted from blood. This TCR derives from an adult with rheumatoid arthritis.

CDR3 in DNA: TGCGCCAGCAGCATCTCCCCGAACACCGGGGAGCTGTTTTTT. This codes for CASSISPNTGELFF. The chain combines TRBV5-1 with TRBJ2-2, with D unclear. Per germline, CDR1 SGHRS and CDR2 YFSETQ. Trimming shortened V by 4 bases and J by 0 bases, and 7 bases separated the two germline ends. The CDR3 length is 14 residues.